Below are 6 T cell receptor beta chains sequenced from a single sample in a study of cytomegalovirus exposure and HLA in healthy donors. The PCR was carried out with 60 Vbeta primers and 13 Jbeta primers. Only in-frame clones appear in the TCRdb table, and some are missing; sequencing was by immunoSEQ multiplex PCR. The sample records some 91,000 clones, approximately 80% being singletons. The sequenced sample was PBMCs. The source is a man aged 40-49 years in good health and CMV-seronegative.

The gene calls are TRBV10-3 and TRBJ1-2; D uncertain. The CDR3 has 13 residues. The V end lost 0 bases, the J end lost 3 bases, and 5 bases lay between the germline ends. Germline assignment: CDR1 ENHRY and CDR2 SYGVKD. The CDR3 DNA is TGTGCCATCAGTGAGTCAAGAGACTATGGCTACACCTTC. Translation: CAISESRDYGYTF.

The chain links TRBV7-9 to TRBJ2-1; 9 bases align to TRBD1. V lost 6 bases, J lost 6 bases, and 15 bases stayed unmatched. CDR3 size: 17 residues. Germline values: CDR1 SEHNR, CDR2 FQNEAQ (reference sequence). CDR3 residues: CASSSKDRDRAPNEQFF. The DNA for the CDR3 is TGTGCCAGCAGTTCAAAAGATCGGGACAGGGCCCCCAATGAGCAGTTCTTC.

The rearrangement uses TRBV2 and TRBJ1-1; 9 bases agree with TRBD1. V was clipped by 6 bases and J by 1 base; unmatched bases: 3. Germline-derived CDR1 and CDR2 are SNHLY and FYNNEI. The CDR3 totals 14 residues. CDR3 nucleotide sequence: TGTGCCAGCAGACGGGACAGGGAGAACACTGAAGCTTTCTTT. Protein product: CASRRDRENTEAFF. Full variable domain (remainder filled in from reference TRBV2 and TRBJ1-1): EPEVTQTPSHQVTQMGQEVILRCVPISNHLYFYWYRQILGQKVEFLVSFYNNEISEKSEIFDDQFSVERPDGSNFTLKIRSTKLEDSAMYFCASRRDRENTEAFFGQGTRLTVV.

V is TRBV5-1 and J is TRBJ2-7; TRBD2 aligns across 8 bases. With V trimmed by 0 bases and J by 0 bases, 8 bases remained unmatched. Germline V lookup: CDR1 SGHRS, CDR2 YFSETQ. The CDR3 length is 17 residues. DNA for the CDR3: TGCGCCAGCAGCTTGGCCGGGGGGGTGCGGTCCTCCTACGAGCAGTACTTC. Translation: CASSLAGGVRSSYEQYF. Supplemented by reference TRBV5-1 and TRBJ2-7, the full variable domain reads KAGVTQTPRYLIKTRGQQVTLSCSPISGHRSVSWYQQTPGQGLQFLFEYFSETQRNKGNFPGRFSGRQFSNSRSEMNVSTLELGDSALYLCASSLAGGVRSSYEQYFGPGTRLTVT.

V is TRBV5-1 and J is TRBJ1-4, with D unclear. This CDR3 has 15 amino acids. The V end was cut by 5 bases, the J end by 0 bases, with 11 bases between. Germline assignment: CDR1 SGHRS and CDR2 YFSETQ. The chain's CDR3 is CASRSDGATNEKLFF. In nucleotides, the CDR3 is TGCGCCAGCAGGAGTGACGGAGCAACTAATGAAAAACTGTTTTTT.

The chain is built from TRBV27 and TRBJ2-5; TRBD1 agrees at 11 bases. CDR1 is MNHEY, CDR2 SMNVEV, per germline (reference sequence). With 4 bases clipped from V and 4 bases from J, the junction kept 5 bases outside the gene matches. This CDR3 has 15 amino acids. CDR3 residues: CASSYTGTGGETQYF. CDR3 sequence (DNA): TGTGCCAGCAGTTACACCGGGACAGGGGGAGAGACCCAGTACTTC.